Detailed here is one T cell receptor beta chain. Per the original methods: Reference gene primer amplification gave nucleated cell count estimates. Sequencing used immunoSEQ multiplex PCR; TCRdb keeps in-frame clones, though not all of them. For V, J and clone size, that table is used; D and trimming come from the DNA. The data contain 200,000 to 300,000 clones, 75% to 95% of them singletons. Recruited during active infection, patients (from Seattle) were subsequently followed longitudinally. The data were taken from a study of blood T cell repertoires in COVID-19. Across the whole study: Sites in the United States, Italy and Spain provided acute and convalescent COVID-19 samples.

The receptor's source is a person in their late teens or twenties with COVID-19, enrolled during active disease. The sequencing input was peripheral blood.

The DNA of the CDR3 is TGTGCCAGCAGCTTGTCCGGGGGGCGAGGCTCTGGAAACACCATATATTTT. Amino acid sequence: CASSLSGGRGSGNTIYF. The chain couples TRBV5-6 to TRBJ1-3; D perhaps matches TRBD1 (6 bases). The germline gives CDR1 SGHDT, CDR2 YYEEEE. The CDR3 extends over 17 amino acids. Deletions cut 1 base from V and 0 bases from J, with 14 bases between. Full variable domain (missing parts from reference TRBV5-6 and TRBJ1-3): DAGVTQSPTHLIKTRGQQVTLRCSPKSGHDTVSWYQQALGQGPQFIFQYYEEEERQRGNFPDRFSGHQFPNYSSELNVNALLLGDSALYLCASSLSGGRGSGNTIYFGEGSWLTVV.